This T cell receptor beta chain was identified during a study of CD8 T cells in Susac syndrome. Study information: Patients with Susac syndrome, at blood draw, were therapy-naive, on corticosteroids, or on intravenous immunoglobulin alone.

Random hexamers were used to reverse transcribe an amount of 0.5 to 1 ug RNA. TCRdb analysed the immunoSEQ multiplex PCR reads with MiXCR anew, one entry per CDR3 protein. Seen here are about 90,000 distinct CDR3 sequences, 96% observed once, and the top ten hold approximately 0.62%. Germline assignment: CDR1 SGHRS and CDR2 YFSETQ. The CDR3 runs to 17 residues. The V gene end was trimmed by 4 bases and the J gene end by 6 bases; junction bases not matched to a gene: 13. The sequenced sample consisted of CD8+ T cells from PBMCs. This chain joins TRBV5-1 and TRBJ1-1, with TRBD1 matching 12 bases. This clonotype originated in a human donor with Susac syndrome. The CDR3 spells CASSTLRDRGRGAEAFF. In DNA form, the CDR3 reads TGCGCCAGCAGCACCCTCCGGGACAGGGGGCGTGGGGCTGAAGCTTTCTTT.